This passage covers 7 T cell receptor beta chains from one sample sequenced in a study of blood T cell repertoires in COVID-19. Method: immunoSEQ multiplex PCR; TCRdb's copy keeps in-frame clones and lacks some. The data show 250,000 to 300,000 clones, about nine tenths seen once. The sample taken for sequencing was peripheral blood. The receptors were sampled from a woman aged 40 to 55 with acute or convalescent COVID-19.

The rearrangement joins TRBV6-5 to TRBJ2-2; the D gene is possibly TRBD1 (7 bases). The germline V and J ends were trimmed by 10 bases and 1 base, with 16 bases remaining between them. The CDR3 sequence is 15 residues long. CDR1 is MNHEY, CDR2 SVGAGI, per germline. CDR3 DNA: TGTGCCACCAGGGGGGAGGTGATGAACACCGGGGAGCTGTTTTTT. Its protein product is CATRGEVMNTGELFF.

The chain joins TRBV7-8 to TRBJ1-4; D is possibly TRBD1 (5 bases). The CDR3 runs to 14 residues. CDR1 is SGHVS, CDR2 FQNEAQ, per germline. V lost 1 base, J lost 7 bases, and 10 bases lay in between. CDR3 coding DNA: TGTGCCAGCAGCTTAGAAGGACACAGTGAAAAACTGTTTTTT. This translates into CASSLEGHSEKLFF.

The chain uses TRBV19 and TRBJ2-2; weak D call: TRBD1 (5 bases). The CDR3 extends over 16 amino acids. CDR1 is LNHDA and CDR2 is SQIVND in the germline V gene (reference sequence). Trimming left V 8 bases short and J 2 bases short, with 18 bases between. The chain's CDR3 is CASVVGHHLNTGELFF. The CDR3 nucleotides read TGTGCCAGTGTAGTCGGACATCACCTTAACACCGGGGAGCTGTTTTTT.

CDR3 loop: CASSPQTGILNEQFF. The DNA of the CDR3 is TGTGCCAGCAGTCCGCAGACAGGGATACTGAATGAGCAGTTCTTC. The chain joins TRBV2 to TRBJ2-1; 7 bases are shared with TRBD1. Germline loops: CDR1 SNHLY, CDR2 FYNNEI. V trimming: 5 bases; J trimming: 7 bases; junction bases outside the gene matches: 11. The length of the CDR3 is 15 residues. Full variable domain (rest looked up from reference TRBV2 and TRBJ2-1): EPEVTQTPSHQVTQMGQEVILRCVPISNHLYFYWYRQILGQKVEFLVSFYNNEISEKSEIFDDQFSVERPDGSNFTLKIRSTKLEDSAMYFCASSPQTGILNEQFFGPGTRLTVL.

CDR3 sequence: CASSMSSGNWGGEKLFF. In nucleotides, the CDR3 is TGTGCCAGTAGTATGTCCTCGGGTAATTGGGGCGGTGAAAAACTGTTTTTT. The J gene is TRBJ1-4, the V gene TRBV19; D might be TRBD1 (5 bases). The ends were cut back, 3 bases at V and 7 bases at J, with 21 bases in the middle. CDR3 length equals 17 residues. Germline values: CDR1 LNHDA, CDR2 SQIVND (reference sequence).

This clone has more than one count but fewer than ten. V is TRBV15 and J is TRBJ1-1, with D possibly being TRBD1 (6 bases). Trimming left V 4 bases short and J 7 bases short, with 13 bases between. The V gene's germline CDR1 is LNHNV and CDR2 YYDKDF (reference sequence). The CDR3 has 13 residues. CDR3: CATSITGGSEAFF. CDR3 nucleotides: TGTGCCACCAGCATTACGGGGGGCAGTGAAGCTTTCTTT.

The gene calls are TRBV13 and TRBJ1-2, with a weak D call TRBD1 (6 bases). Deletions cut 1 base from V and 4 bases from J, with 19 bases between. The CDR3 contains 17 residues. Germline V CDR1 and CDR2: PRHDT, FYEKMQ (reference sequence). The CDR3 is CASSLEGTGILGYGYTF. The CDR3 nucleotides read TGTGCCAGCAGCTTAGAGGGCACAGGGATCTTGGGCTATGGCTACACCTTC. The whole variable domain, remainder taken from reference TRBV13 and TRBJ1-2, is AAGVIQSPRHLIKEKRETATLKCYPIPRHDTVYWYQQGPGQDPQFLISFYEKMQSDKGSIPDRFSAQQFSDYHSELNMSSLELGDSALYFCASSLEGTGILGYGYTFGSGTRLTVV.